This T cell receptor beta chain derives from a study of identical twins. Whole-study findings and limits: Models underpredicted monozygotic twin sharing of out-of-frame TCR alpha. While abundant cord blood beta clonotypes carried fewer insertions, memory repertoires showed no such pattern.

With no exceptions, donors were healthy Caucasians. V was pared by 2 bases and J by 7 bases, with 11 bases between. CDR3 length equals 14 residues. Germline V gene sequence: CDR1 MNHEY, CDR2 SVGEGT. TCRdb re-analysed the 5' RACE reads in MiXCR, keeping a single row per CDR3 protein. The table lists about 250,000 distinct CDR3 sequences, roughly 8% of them singletons. On this clonotype: Its specificity is not known.

These data were also reused for a study on yellow fever vaccine responses in identical twins.

This sequence joins TRBV6-2 or TRBV6-3 and TRBJ2-2, with D possibly called TRBD1 or TRBD2 (5 bases each). The receptor was isolated from a woman between 18 and 29 years old in good health. The source material was CD8+ T cells sorted from blood. CDR3 DNA: TGTGCCAGCAGTTACCGCCGGGACGGCGGGGAGCTGTTTTTT. Translating gives CASSYRRDGGELFF.